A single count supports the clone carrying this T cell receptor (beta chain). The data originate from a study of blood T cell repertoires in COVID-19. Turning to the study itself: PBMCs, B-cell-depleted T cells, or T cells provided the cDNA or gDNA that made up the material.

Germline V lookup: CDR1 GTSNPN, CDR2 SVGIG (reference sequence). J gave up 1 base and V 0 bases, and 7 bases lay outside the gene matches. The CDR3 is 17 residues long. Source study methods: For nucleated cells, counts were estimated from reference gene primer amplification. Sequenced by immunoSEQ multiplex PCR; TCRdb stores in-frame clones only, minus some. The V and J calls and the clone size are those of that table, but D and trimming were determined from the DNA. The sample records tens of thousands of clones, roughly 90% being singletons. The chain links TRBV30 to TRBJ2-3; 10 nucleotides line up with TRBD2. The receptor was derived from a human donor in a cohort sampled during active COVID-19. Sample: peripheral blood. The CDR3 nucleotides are TGTGCCTGGAGTGTAATGGCTAGCGGGAGAGGCACAGATACGCAGTATTTT. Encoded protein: CAWSVMASGRGTDTQYF.